A selection of T cell receptor beta chains follows, all from one sample in a study of T cell responses to AZD1222 COVID-19 vaccine. The table came from immunoSEQ multiplex PCR; TCRdb's copy has only in-frame clones and leaves some out. The sample has 100,000 to 150,000 clones; roughly 90% are singletons. Here the sequenced sample was peripheral blood, taken on day 0 of AZD1222 vaccination. All receptors come from an adult in good health. Both conserved end residues are part of each CDR3. D genes are given only for firm matches. Size tells how often a clone was seen (once, few, many) or the class of an expanded clone, and some rows leave it out.

>TRBJ2-1|TRBV18|TRBD1|.
TGTGCCAGCTCACCGGGGACAGGGGACAATGAGCAGTTCTTC
CASSPGTGDNEQFF
>TRBJ2-1|TRBV10-3|TRBD2|.
TGTGCCATCAGGACTAGCGGGAACGACAATGAGCAGTTCTTC
CAIRTSGNDNEQFF
>TRBJ2-1|TRBV7-9|TRBD2|.
TGTGCCAGCAGCTTAGGAGCCAGCGGGAGTCCTAACAATGAGCAGTTCTTC
CASSLGASGSPNNEQFF
>TRBJ1-6|TRBV3-1/TRBV3-2|.|.
TGTGCCAGCAGCCAAGAAGGGACACTTTATAATTCACCCCTCCACTTT
CASSQEGTLYNSPLHF
>TRBJ2-7|TRBV27|.|.
TGTGCCAGCAGTTACCGGCCGGGGGTCCGCGAGCAGTACTTC
CASSYRPGVREQYF
>TRBJ1-6|TRBV7-3|.|.
TGTGCCAGCAGCCCCGCTGGGGCAGCCAATAATTCACCCCTCCACTTT
CASSPAGAANNSPLHF
>TRBJ1-1|TRBV2|TRBD1|.
TGTGCCAGCAGTCGCAGGGGGTTTTTAGCTTTCTTT
CASSRRGFLAFF
>TRBJ1-6|TRBV5-5|TRBD1|.
TGTGCCAGCAGCGACAGGGGGGGGTCACCCCTCCACTTT
CASSDRGGSPLHF
>TRBJ1-1|TRBV5-1|.|.
TGCGCCAGCAGCTTGAGCAGGGTGGGCACTGAAGCTTTCTTT
CASSLSRVGTEAFF
>TRBJ2-1|TRBV5-1|.|.
TGCGCCAGCAGCTACCAGGACCGTTACAATGAGCAGTTCTTC
CASSYQDRYNEQFF
>TRBJ2-7|TRBV3-1/TRBV3-2|.|.
TGTGCCAGCAGCCCTGCGTGGGGTTTCTCCTACGAGCAGTACTTC
CASSPAWGFSYEQYF
>TRBJ1-3|TRBV19|.|.
TGTGCCAGTAGTATACCATACCAACCAAGCTCTGGAAACACCATATATTTT
CASSIPYQPSSGNTIYF
>TRBJ2-3|TRBV18|.|.
TGTGCCAGCTCACCACCGCGTGGCTTCCGCACAGATACGCAGTATTTT
CASSPPRGFRTDTQYF
>TRBJ2-1|TRBV2|TRBD1|.
TGTGCCAGCAGTCGGGACAGGGCCTACAATGAGCAGTTCTTC
CASSRDRAYNEQFF
>TRBJ1-1|TRBV15|.|.
TGTGCCACCAGCAGAGGGGGGTTCGGCACGGAGAACACTGAAGCTTTCTTT
CATSRGGFGTENTEAFF
>TRBJ1-2|TRBV5-1|.|.
TGCGCCAGCAGCGGATCGGGCGGCTATGGCTACACCTTC
CASSGSGGYGYTF
>TRBJ2-3|TRBV10-3|TRBD1|.
TGTGCCATTACCGCAGGACAGGGGCCGTCGGATACGCAGTATTTT
CAITAGQGPSDTQYF
>TRBJ1-2|TRBV28|.|.
TGTGCCAGCAGTGCCTTAGAGGACCTGGTTGAGGATGGCTACACCTTC
CASSALEDLVEDGYTF
>TRBJ2-3|TRBV30|.|.
TGTGCCTGGATTTCCGGGGCAGATACGCAGTATTTT
CAWISGADTQYF
>TRBJ1-4|TRBV30|.|.
TGTGCCTGGAGTGTCGACGGGCTAAAACTGTTTTTT
CAWSVDGLKLFF
>TRBJ1-2|TRBV5-4|.|.
TGTGCCAGCAGCCACACAGGGAACTATGGCTACACCTTC
CASSHTGNYGYTF
>TRBJ2-1|TRBV18|TRBD1|.
TGTGCCAGCTCACCACCCGGGACAGGGGGATATGAGCAGTTCTTC
CASSPPGTGGYEQFF
>TRBJ2-5|TRBV10-3|TRBD1|once
TGTGCCACAGGGGGCGAAGAGACCCAGTACTTC
CATGGEETQYF
>TRBJ2-5|TRBV12-5|TRBD2|few
TGTGCTAGTGGTTTGGGGGGGACTAGCTTTTCCCGAGAGACCCAGTACTTC
CASGLGGTSFSRETQYF
>TRBJ2-1|TRBV10-3|TRBD2|.
TGTGCCATCAAAGGTGCGGGAGCGATTTACAATGAGCAGTTCTTC
CAIKGAGAIYNEQFF
>TRBJ1-2|TRBV20-1|.|.
TGCAGTGCTAGTCGGGGGGCAGATGGCTACACCTTC
CSASRGADGYTF
>TRBJ1-5|TRBV15|.|.
TGTGCCACCAGCAGAGATCGTGCTCAGCCCCAGCATTTT
CATSRDRAQPQHF
>TRBJ2-1|TRBV28|.|few
TGTGCCATCCGGGACTTCGGTAGGGTTCATTATGAGCAGTTCTTC
CAIRDFGRVHYEQFF
>TRBJ2-7|TRBV5-4|TRBD1|.
TGTGCCAGCAGTATACAGGGGGTAGGGAACGAGCAGTACTTC
CASSIQGVGNEQYF
>TRBJ2-2|TRBV19|.|.
TGTGCCAGTTATTCTAGGAACACCGGGGAGCTGTTTTTT
CASYSRNTGELFF
>TRBJ1-6|TRBV5-1|.|.
TGCGCCAGCAGCAACAGGAGAAGCTCCTATAATTCACCCCTCCACTTT
CASSNRRSSYNSPLHF
>TRBJ2-2|TRBV7-3|TRBD2|.
TGTGCCAGCAGCTCACTACTAGCGGGAGAGACCGGGGAGCTGTTTTTT
CASSSLLAGETGELFF
>TRBJ1-4|TRBV30|.|once
TGTGCCTGGAAGGGGGGGGAGTTGCATGAAAAACTGTTTTTT
CAWKGGELHEKLFF
>TRBJ2-1|TRBV18|.|.
TGTGCCAGCTCACCACAATCGGCCACAGGTGGAGGGAATGAGCAGTTCTTC
CASSPQSATGGGNEQFF
>TRBJ2-1|TRBV6-5|TRBD2|.
TGTGCCAGCAGCCGACTAGCGGGAGCCGGCAATGAGCAGTTCTTC
CASSRLAGAGNEQFF
>TRBJ1-1|TRBV4-2|.|.
TGTGCCAGCAGCCAACTAACAAGGGGGTCCGGTGAAGCTTTCTTT
CASSQLTRGSGEAFF
>TRBJ2-6|TRBV5-1|.|.
TGCGCCAGCAGCTTGGGACAGAACAACGTCCTGACTTTC
CASSLGQNNVLTF
>TRBJ2-2|TRBV29-1|TRBD2|.
TGCAGCGTTGTCGGCGGGAGGGGGACCGGGGAGCTGTTTTTT
CSVVGGRGTGELFF
>TRBJ2-2|TRBV24-1|.|.
TGTGCCACCAGTGATCCACAGGGAAGGTCCGGGGAGCTGTTTTTT
CATSDPQGRSGELFF
>TRBJ2-7|TRBV3-1/TRBV3-2|.|.
TGTGCCAGCAGCCATAGGCTCGCCTACGAGCAGTACTTC
CASSHRLAYEQYF
>TRBJ2-7|TRBV25-1|.|.
TGTGCCAGCAGTGACCAGGGGATCTACGAGCAGTACTTC
CASSDQGIYEQYF
>TRBJ1-2|TRBV12-3/TRBV12-4|.|.
TGTGCCAGCAGCCCGGGACGGAACTATGGCTACACCTTC
CASSPGRNYGYTF